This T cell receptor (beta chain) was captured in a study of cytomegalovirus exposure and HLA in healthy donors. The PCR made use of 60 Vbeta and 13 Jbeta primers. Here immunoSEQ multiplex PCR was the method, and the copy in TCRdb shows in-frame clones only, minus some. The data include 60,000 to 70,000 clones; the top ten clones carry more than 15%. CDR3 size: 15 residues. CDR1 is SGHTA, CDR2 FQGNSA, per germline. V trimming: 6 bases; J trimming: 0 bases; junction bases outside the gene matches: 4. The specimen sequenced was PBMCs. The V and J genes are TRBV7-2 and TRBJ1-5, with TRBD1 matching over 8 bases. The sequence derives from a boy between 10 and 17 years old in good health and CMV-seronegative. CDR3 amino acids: CASSSGQGSNQPQHF. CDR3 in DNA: TGTGCCAGCAGTTCTGGACAGGGTAGCAATCAGCCCCAGCATTTT.